The clone carrying this T cell receptor (beta chain) was seen only a few times. Its antigen remains unknown. TCRdb passed the 5' RACE reads through MiXCR, listing each CDR3 protein once. Among about 470,000 distinct CDR3 sequences listed, approximately 24% were seen once. These data originate in a study of identical twins. Study-level points and caveats: Within cord blood, abundant beta clonotypes carried fewer insertions, but memory repertoires showed no such trend.

The same sample was also used in a study of T cells expressing NK-cell markers. This second study notes: More than five of the donors carried dominant NKG2C+ clonotypes that took up roughly 1.0-8% of their CD8+ T cells. The CD3+CD56-NKG2C+ fraction of a handful of donors was likewise dominated by these clonotypes.

The sample consisted of CD4+ T cells sorted from blood. The sequence was collected from a woman aged 18-29 years in good health.

CDR3 loop: CASSFNRDPNTEAFF. CDR3 sequence (DNA): TGTGCCAGCAGTTTTAACAGGGACCCGAACACTGAAGCTTTCTTT. This rearrangement joins TRBV12-3 or TRBV12-4 to TRBJ1-1; possibly TRBD1 for D (6 bases). Trimming stripped 3 bases from V and 1 base from J, with 12 bases between. The CDR3 is made up of 15 amino acids.